This TCR beta chain comes out of a study of graft-versus-host responses after intestinal transplantation. About the study: The whole recipient group had anti-thymocyte globulin induction followed by tacrolimus and steroids for roughly three years. Findings and caveats of the study: Where graft-donor T cell macrochimerism was present, patients had high graft-versus-host to host-versus-graft clonal ratios in allografts. Early post-transplant HvG declines were associated with peak circulating GvH clone levels.

Generated by immunoSEQ multiplex PCR, the TCRdb table keeps only in-frame clones and is missing some. The table lists 55,000 to 75,000 clones, 84% of them singletons. CDR1 and CDR2 (germline): SEHNR, FQNEAQ (reference sequence). V was clipped by 5 bases and J by 1 base, with 14 bases between them. This CDR3 is built from 15 residues. This clone occurred once. As yet, its antigen is unknown. The gene calls are TRBV7-9 and TRBJ1-2; tentative D call: TRBD1 (6 bases). This receptor was identified in a human donor who was the organ donor for an intestinal transplant. The source was unstimulated CD4+ T cells sorted from spleen or lymph node cells, collected before transplant. CDR3 sequence (DNA): TGTGCCAGCAGCCCCGGGGGGGGGCATAACTATGGCTACACCTTC. It translates to CASSPGGGHNYGYTF.